In this sample, the clone carrying this T cell receptor beta chain turned up a few times. What it recognizes is unknown. The sample comes from a study of shared clonotypes between healthy human individuals. Findings and caveats of the study: Deeper or shallower sequencing was expected to change how clonotypes are shared among donors. Generation probability values for non-shared clonotypes were lower than those for clonotypes shared by all four donors.

V was pared by 4 bases and J by 5 bases, with 11 bases between. There are 14 residues in the CDR3. The germline gives CDR1 MNHEY, CDR2 SVGAGI. The run depth of the assay was deep. TCRdb's copy holds only in-frame clones and misses some; the assay was immunoSEQ multiplex PCR. The sample carries fewer than 1.4 million clones, around 78% recorded once. The sequence derives from a man between 18 and 35 years old in good health. Some clones in this sample may be carry-over from other donors' samples. Input material: memory CD4+ T cells from PBMCs. Subset denoted: CD45RA-negative fraction. The chain recombines TRBV6-5 with TRBJ2-2; D is perhaps TRBD2 (5 bases). The CDR3 DNA sequence: TGTGCCAGCAGTTTAGGACTCCATACCGGGGAGCTGTTTTTT. It yields the protein CASSLGLHTGELFF.